This T cell receptor (beta chain) was recorded in a study of CD8 T cells in Susac syndrome (dated by TCRdb to between 2018 and 2021). Background on the whole study: Whether CD8+ T cell activation and differentiation in Susac syndrome was antigen driven was tested using repertoire sequencing. General study outcomes and caveats: The number of individuals in the TCR sequencing and HLA analysis was recognized as being relatively small.

Points on this clonotype: Its antigen remains undetermined. No base quality values were provided; no much bigger clone lies one nucleotide off.

Peripheral blood CD8+ and CD4+ T cells from healthy donors, Susac syndrome patients and multiple sclerosis patients were profiled by high-throughput TCR beta sequencing. The healthy donors served as controls matched for age and sex. Bulk CD8+ and CD4+ T cells were purified magnetically by negative isolation, whereas CD8+ TEMRA cells were enriched by FACS. Blood was drawn into EDTA tubes, processed within 24 hours, and PBMCs were isolated by density gradient centrifugation. PBMCs destined for TCR sequencing were cryopreserved in liquid nitrogen and later thawed in a 37 °C water bath. Purity of sorted or isolated CD4+, CD8+ and CD8+ TEMRA cells was at least 90%. RNA was extracted with the RNeasy kit and 0.5 to 1 ug was reverse transcribed using random hexamers. The immunoSEQ multiplex PCR assay, covering 54 Vbeta and 13 Jbeta segments, was used to amplify TCR beta CDR3 regions. PCR amplification bias was corrected by using a synthetic template baseline for primer optimization and computational correction. The source study handled its data this way. Reads were annotated to V, D and J genes per IMGT and analyzed with immunoSEQ Analyzer, keeping only productive sequences. To calculate clonality, Shannon entropy was normalized by log2 of the number of productive unique sequences and then subtracted from one. For each patient and control, public and private clones were evaluated among the 100 most prevalent clones. A clone was defined as Susac-specific if it was absent from the healthy and MS cohorts, from some 980 published viral clones and from other ImmuneACCESS disease sequences. TCRdb reran the public reads through fastp at Q25 and MiXCR, keeping productive beta chains. Here each entry gathers all rows of one CDR3 protein and keeps the most common genes and DNA. The V and J calls here are based on TCRdb, not the publication. Here the sample has roughly 120,000 distinct CDR3 sequences; about 93% occur a single time. Of the sample, just over 0.095% is held by the ten largest clones.

The source is a human donor in good health. The sequenced sample was CD4+ T cells from PBMCs.

The CDR3 sequence is CASSPGTSGREQYF. The bases read TGTGCCAGCAGCCCCGGGACTAGCGGGAGGGAGCAGTACTTC. The rearrangement joined TRBV3-1 to TRBJ2-7; 15 of the junction bases match TRBD2. From the germline V gene (reference sequence), CDR1 is LGHDT and CDR2 is YNNKEL. Clipping removes 4 bases from V and 7 bases from J, with 2 as the unmatched junction base count. The CDR3 covers 14 residues, taking in both the cysteine and the phenylalanine. Only the CDR3 DNA stays, 42 bases, in frame from base 1.